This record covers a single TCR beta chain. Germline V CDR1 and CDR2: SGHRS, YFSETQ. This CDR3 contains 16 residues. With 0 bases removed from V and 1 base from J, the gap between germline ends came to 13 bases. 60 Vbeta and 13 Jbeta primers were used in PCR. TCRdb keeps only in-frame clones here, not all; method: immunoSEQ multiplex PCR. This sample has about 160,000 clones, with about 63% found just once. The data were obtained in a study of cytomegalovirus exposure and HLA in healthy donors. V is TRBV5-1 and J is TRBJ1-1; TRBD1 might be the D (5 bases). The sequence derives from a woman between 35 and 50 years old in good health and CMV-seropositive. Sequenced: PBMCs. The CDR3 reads CASSLGQQVSNTEAFF. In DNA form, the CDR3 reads TGCGCCAGCAGCTTGGGTCAACAGGTATCGAACACTGAAGCTTTCTTT.